These 13 T cell receptor beta chains share one sample of origin, sequenced in a study of cytomegalovirus exposure and HLA in healthy donors. Vbeta (60) and Jbeta (13) primers were used in the PCR. This table comes from immunoSEQ multiplex PCR, and its TCRdb copy is limited to in-frame clones, with some not included. The sample includes some 120,000 clones, approximately 80% seen only once; the top ten take around 3.5%. The material sequenced was PBMCs. The receptor source for this set is a human donor in good health.

V usage is TRBV6-1 and J usage is TRBJ2-7; D remains unclear. CDR1 and CDR2 from the germline V gene are MNHNS and SASEGT. The V and J ends lost 5 bases and 6 bases respectively, with 11 bases between them. The CDR3 sequence is 12 residues long. This CDR3 is CASSPATGEQYF. The CDR3 DNA follows: TGTGCCAGCAGTCCCGCTACGGGCGAGCAGTACTTC.

This sequence joins TRBV7-9 and TRBJ1-1; D not resolved. The germline V gene has CDR1 SEHNR and CDR2 FQNEAQ (reference sequence). The CDR3 is 12 residues long. Trimming removed 7 bases from V and 1 base from J, with 7 bases in between. The CDR3 region has the DNA TGTGCCAGCAACTTCGGGAACACTGAAGCTTTCTTT. It is translated as CASNFGNTEAFF.

This clone was observed a handful of times. This chain joins TRBV27 and TRBJ2-3; TRBD2 is a possible D gene (5 bases). CDR3 size: 14 residues. The V end was cut by 5 bases, the J end by 2 bases, with 11 bases between. CDR1 and CDR2 from the germline V gene are MNHEY and SMNVEV (reference sequence). The CDR3, as DNA: TGTGCCAGCAGTCCGTACCGGGACACAGATACGCAGTATTTT. It encodes CASSPYRDTDTQYF.

The chain has TRBV11-2 and TRBJ1-1, with D perhaps matching TRBD1 (6 bases). CDR3 length equals 13 residues. The V end lost 1 base, the J end lost 6 bases, and 9 bases lay between the germline ends. The germline CDR1 and CDR2 sequences are SGHAT and FQNNGV. This chain's CDR3 is CASSLVGGPEAFF. The CDR3 DNA follows: TGTGCCAGCAGCTTAGTAGGGGGACCTGAAGCTTTCTTT.

The chain couples TRBV5-6 to TRBJ2-1, with a possible D match to TRBD1 (5 bases). V was clipped by 2 bases and J by 4 bases, with 13 bases between them. The CDR3 runs to 15 residues. The germline CDR1 and CDR2 sequences are SGHDT and YYEEEE. CDR3 loop: CASSFGEQAYNEQFF. DNA of the CDR3: TGTGCCAGCAGCTTCGGAGAACAGGCGTACAATGAGCAGTTCTTC.

J is TRBJ2-7 and V is TRBV6-1, with 7 bases fitting TRBD2. Trimming removed 7 bases from V and 6 bases from J; junction bases left unmatched: 15. This CDR3 contains 15 residues. The V gene's germline CDR1 is MNHNS and CDR2 SASEGT. The CDR3 DNA reads TGTGCCAGCACGCCCCGCCTAGCGGAGACCTCCGAGCAGTACTTC. Translation: CASTPRLAETSEQYF.

This chain joins TRBV5-4 and TRBJ2-1; TRBD2 matches at 9 bases. The CDR3 spans 16 residues. Losses at the gene ends were 2 bases for V and 2 bases for J; bases not matched to a gene: 5. CDR1 and CDR2 from the germline V gene are SGHNT and YYREEE (reference sequence). The CDR3 here is CASSLLAGGAYNEQFF. CDR3 nucleotides: TGTGCCAGCAGCTTATTGGCGGGAGGGGCCTACAATGAGCAGTTCTTC.

The rearrangement links TRBV7-8 to TRBJ2-1; D is undetermined. The CDR3 spans 13 residues. Germline loops: CDR1 SGHVS, CDR2 FQNEAQ. V lost 5 bases and J 7 bases, leaving 12 bases between the germline ends. The CDR3 loop reads CASSMRLGNEQFF. The CDR3 DNA reads as TGTGCCAGCAGCATGAGGCTAGGAAATGAGCAGTTCTTC.

V and J are TRBV19 and TRBJ2-7, with TRBD1 as a possible D gene (6 bases). The V gene lost 0 bases and the J gene lost 2 bases, with 17 bases spanning the gap. In germline, CDR1 is LNHDA, CDR2 SQIVND (reference sequence). This CDR3 is built from 17 residues. This chain's CDR3 is CASSIEYHRGTPYEQYF. CDR3 DNA: TGTGCCAGTAGTATAGAATACCATCGAGGGACACCCTACGAGCAGTACTTC. Based on the CDR3 plus reference TRBV19 and TRBJ2-7, the full variable domain is DGGITQSPKYLFRKEGQNVTLSCEQNLNHDAMYWYRQDPGQGLRLIYYSQIVNDFQKGDIAEGYSVSREKKESFPLTVTSAQKNPTAFYLCASSIEYHRGTPYEQYFGPGTRLTVT.

CDR3 amino acids: CASSPRVQEGTGELFF. Here the CDR3 DNA reads TGTGCCAGCTCACCACGGGTACAGGAAGGCACCGGGGAGCTGTTTTTT. This chain uses TRBV18 with TRBJ2-2; D might be TRBD1 (5 bases). V lost 1 base and J lost 4, with 13 bases in between. The CDR3 is made up of 16 amino acids. Germline V gene data show CDR1 as KGHSH and CDR2 as LQKENI.

The chain recombines TRBV27 with TRBJ1-4, with TRBD1 matching over 8 bases. Looked up from germline, CDR1 is MNHEY and CDR2 is SMNVEV (reference sequence). Trimming cost V 2 bases and J 2 bases; bases outside gene matches: 1. The length of the CDR3 is 15 residues. CDR3 bases: TGTGCCAGCAGTTTAAACAGGGGGACTAATGAAAAACTGTTTTTT. Protein product: CASSLNRGTNEKLFF.

The genes are TRBV19 and TRBJ1-5; TRBD1 matches at 7 bases. CDR1 and CDR2 from the germline V gene are LNHDA and SQIVND (reference sequence). The junction had 10 bases not matched to a gene; V was cut back by 3 bases and J by 2 bases. CDR3 length: 17 residues. The CDR3, as DNA: TGTGCCAGTAGTATTGGTCAGGGGGTCGCTGGCAATCAGCCCCAGCATTTT. Encoded protein: CASSIGQGVAGNQPQHF.

V and J are TRBV11-2 and TRBJ1-1; a weak D match, TRBD1 (6 bases). V lost 3 bases, J lost 6 bases, and 11 bases lay in between. Germline CDR1 is SGHAT and CDR2 is FQNNGV. This CDR3 contains 13 residues. The CDR3 reads CASSLGEGAEAFF. In nucleotides, the CDR3 is TGTGCCAGCAGCTTGGGTGAGGGGGCTGAAGCTTTCTTT.